This T cell receptor (beta chain) emerged from a study of T cell changes during pregnancy in multiple sclerosis (dated by TCRdb to the late 2010s). Some background on the complete study: Changes in the T cell repertoire over the course of pregnancy were examined in this study in women with multiple sclerosis.

Receptor libraries were prepared by the immunoSEQ multiplex PCR assay. This is the immuneACCESS table as TCRdb keeps it, with only in-frame sequences that have V and J called. A part of the clones is gone; compared with another copy, unresolved V genes explain less than half, and the rest is unexplained. The table for this sample lists 75,000 to 100,000 clones; roughly nine tenths of them were counted only once. Jointly, the top ten make up around 1.7% of the sample. As to this clone: Which antigen it targets is not known. No base-level quality is on record; no much larger clone is a single base apart.

Including the terminal cysteine and phenylalanine, the CDR3 comprises 13 residues. The retained sequence is limited to the CDR3, 39 bases, with the frame set at the first base. Trimming takes 3 bases from V and 5 bases from J, and the germline ends sit 11 bases apart. CDR1 and CDR2 are read off the germline V gene as KGHSH and LQKENI. This chain joins TRBV18 to TRBJ2-7, with no D gene named confidently. This clonotype was obtained from a female donor in good health, enrolled as a control in a pregnancy study. This specimen consisted of peripheral blood, obtained after pregnancy. This receptor carries the CDR3 CASSPSLQDEQYF. Read as DNA, the sequence is TGTGCCAGCTCACCTTCCCTCCAGGACGAGCAGTACTTC.